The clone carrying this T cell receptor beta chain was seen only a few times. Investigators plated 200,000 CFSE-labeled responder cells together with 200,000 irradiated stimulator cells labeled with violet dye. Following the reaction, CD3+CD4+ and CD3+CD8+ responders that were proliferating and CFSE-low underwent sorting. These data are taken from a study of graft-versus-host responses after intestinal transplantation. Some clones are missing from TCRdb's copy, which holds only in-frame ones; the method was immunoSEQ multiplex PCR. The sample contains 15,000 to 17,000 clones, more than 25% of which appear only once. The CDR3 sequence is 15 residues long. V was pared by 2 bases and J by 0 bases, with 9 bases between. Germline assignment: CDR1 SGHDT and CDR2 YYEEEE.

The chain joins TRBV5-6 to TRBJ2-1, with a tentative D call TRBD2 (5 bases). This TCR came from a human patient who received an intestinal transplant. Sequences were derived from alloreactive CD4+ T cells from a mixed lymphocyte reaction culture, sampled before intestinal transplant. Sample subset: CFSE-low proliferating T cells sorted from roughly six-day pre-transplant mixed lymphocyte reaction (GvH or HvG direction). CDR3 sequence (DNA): TGTGCCAGCAGCTTTCTTGGGAGCTCCTACAATGAGCAGTTCTTC. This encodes CASSFLGSSYNEQFF.